This TCR beta chain was captured in a study of synovial regulatory T cells in juvenile arthritis (dated by TCRdb to about 2015). Notes on the research overall: Among sequenced patients, a few were therapy-naive, one received methotrexate plus infliximab, about six received methotrexate, and one had no treatment information. TCRbeta CDR3 repertoires of blood iaTreg cells, other blood Treg cells and synovial fluid Treg cells from matched patient samples were compared in the study. Effector T cell subsets from the study cohort were also sequenced for comparisons, but the Treg dataset by itself includes only blood Treg cells and synovial fluid Treg cells. The TCR repertoire comparisons covered Treg and Teff subsets from over ten JIA patients with active disease.

Overall study outcomes, separate from this receptor: TCR diversity was lower in blood iaTreg cells than in other blood Treg cells, which is consistent with antigen-driven expansion. Across patients, iaTreg TCR repertoires were largely private, and these iaTreg repertoires partially overlapped with synovial Teff and blood CPL repertoires. More CDR3 sequences were shared by synovial Treg cells with iaTreg cells than with other blood Treg cells, and a closer relation was confirmed by Chao-Jaccard similarity.

The donors for the TCR repertoire analysis were approximately eleven juvenile idiopathic arthritis patients with active disease who had not reached inactive disease, of whom 3 were polyarticular and 8 were oligoarticular. The TCR-sequenced patients had a median age of roughly 10 years (range about 2.1-22.9) and median disease duration of roughly seven years (range 0.2-19.1). Samples for TCR repertoire analysis were collected at two centres in Italy. Peripheral blood mononuclear cells were isolated using a Histopaque-1077 density gradient and were cryopreserved in approximately 90% FCS with about 10% DMSO. Libraries were made using the immunoSEQ multiplex PCR assay. TCRbeta CDR3 sequencing was performed by Adaptive Biotechnologies. The paper's data handling went like this. Repertoire similarity was assessed using the Chao-modified Jaccard index and the median clonotype overlap from 200 random subsamples at equal sample size. The similarity analyses were based on either productive nucleotide sequences or amino acid sequences translated in silico. Hierarchical clustering with single linkage and t-SNE based on Chao-modified Jaccard distances were applied for the comparison of repertoires. Repertoire diversity was measured with the Renyi index after sample size normalisation across a range of alpha values. TCRdb took this table from immuneACCESS and kept in-frame rearrangements with V and J called. Such tables lack part of the clones; where checked against another copy, unresolved V genes explain under half of the gap, and the rest is unexplained. V and J calls and clone size are copied from that table; D and trimming were computed from the DNA. Per the sample table, the count is approximately 9,900 clones. In total, the top ten clones hold around 0.72% of the sample.

The CDR3 sequence holds 15 residues, the cysteine and phenylalanine included. Only the protein is available. According to the germline V gene, CDR1 reads SGDLS and CDR2 reads YYNGEE. As for this clone: Its antigen is not yet known.

This clonotype was obtained from a donor aged 2-30 years with juvenile idiopathic arthritis. The source material was Treg cells from blood. The cell subset or site label, as the study defines it: remaining (HLA-DR-negative) circulating blood Treg cells. This chain is built from TRBV9 and TRBJ2-3. The CDR3 in this case is CASSVQALGTDTQYF.